A selection of T cell receptor beta chains follows, all from one sample in a study of neurological immune-mediated disorders. TCRdb re-called the 5' RACE reads with MiXCR, one entry per CDR3 protein. The table has 50,000 to 75,000 distinct CDR3 sequences, more than 3.5% seen once. Sequenced input: PBMCs. Source of these receptors: a man in his forties or fifties with multiple sclerosis. Each CDR3 is given with its conserved first and last residue. Fields, in order: J gene, clone size, D gene, V gene, CDR3 DNA, CDR3 protein. D genes are given only for firm matches. The size entry is marked missing in some rows and otherwise reads once, few, many or a size class.

>TRBJ1-2|medium-sized|NA|TRBV29-1
TGCAGCGTTGAAGCGTCAGGGCAGGTCTATGGCTACACCTTC
CSVEASGQVYGYTF
>TRBJ1-4|many|TRBD1|TRBV5-1
TGCGCCAGCAGCCGGGACAGGGCTGAAAAACTGTTTTTT
CASSRDRAEKLFF
>TRBJ1-2|many|NA|TRBV5-1
TGCGCCACCCGACCTGGGGGATCCTATGGCTACACCTTC
CATRPGGSYGYTF
>TRBJ1-5|many|NA|TRBV5-5
TGTGCCAGCAGCTCGGGGGGTCGCGACGGGTATCAGCCCCAGCATTTT
CASSSGGRDGYQPQHF
>TRBJ2-2|many|TRBD1|TRBV7-7
TGTGCCAGCAGCTTAGGCAGGGGGCAGGCCGGGGAGCTGTTTTTT
CASSLGRGQAGELFF
>TRBJ2-5|many|TRBD2|TRBV6-2/TRBV6-3
TGTGCCAGCAGCTCGCGGGGGGGCGGACAGACCCAGTACTTC
CASSSRGGGQTQYF
>TRBJ1-3|many|NA|TRBV2
TGTGCCAGCGGGGGCGACTCTGGAAACACCATATATTTT
CASGGDSGNTIYF
>TRBJ2-1|many|TRBD1|TRBV20-1
TGCAGTGCTAGAGTCCCCGGGACAGGGGAGGGCAATGAGCAGTTCTTC
CSARVPGTGEGNEQFF
>TRBJ2-3|many|TRBD2|TRBV7-6
TGTGCCAGCAGCTTACTGGTTAGCGGGTACACAGATACGCAGTATTTT
CASSLLVSGYTDTQYF
>TRBJ1-1|many|TRBD1|TRBV6-5
TGTGCCAGCAGTCACAGGGGAACTGAAGCTTTCTTT
CASSHRGTEAFF
>TRBJ1-1|many|NA|TRBV20-1
TGCAGTGCGCCGGCCGGGTATGAAGCTTTCTTT
CSAPAGYEAFF
>TRBJ1-5|NA|TRBD1|TRBV20-1
TGCAGTGCTAGATCCTGGGTGAATGACAGGGGAACTCAGCCCCAGAATTTT
CSARSWVNDRGTQPQNF
>TRBJ2-3|many|TRBD2|TRBV20-1
TGCAGTGCTAGACGGTTGGGGGGGAGCACAGATACGCAGTATTTT
CSARRLGGSTDTQYF
>TRBJ1-1|many|NA|TRBV5-1
TGCGCCAGCAGCAAGCTCGTCAGGAGGAACACTGAAGCTTTCTTT
CASSKLVRRNTEAFF
>TRBJ2-7|many|TRBD1|TRBV5-6
TGTGCCAGCAGCCCCCGGGACAGGGGGGTATACGAGCAGTACTTC
CASSPRDRGVYEQYF
>TRBJ2-3|many|TRBD2|TRBV20-1
TGCAGTGCTAATAGCGGGGGGCCCCGTACAGATACGCAGTATTTT
CSANSGGPRTDTQYF
>TRBJ1-1|NA|NA|TRBV20-1
TGCAGTGCTACACGATTACGGGGGAACACTGAAGCTTTCTTT
CSATRLRGNTEAFF
>TRBJ1-2|many|NA|TRBV12-3/TRBV12-4
TGTGCCAGCTCCAGGCTACAGGGTACCGGCTACACCTTC
CASSRLQGTGYTF
>TRBJ1-2|NA|TRBD1|TRBV7-9
TGTGCCAGCGGGAAGGGACAGCGGTATGGCTACACCTTC
CASGKGQRYGYTF
>TRBJ2-5|many|TRBD2|TRBV10-3
TGTGCCACCGGACCTAGCGGGGGAGAGACCCAGTACTTC
CATGPSGGETQYF
>TRBJ2-1|many|NA|TRBV5-8
TGTGCCAGCAGCTTGTCTTCCAATGAGCAGTTCTTC
CASSLSSNEQFF
>TRBJ1-2|many|TRBD1|TRBV14
TGTGCCAGCAGCCAGGGGACAGGGGGCCATGGCTACACCTTC
CASSQGTGGHGYTF
>TRBJ1-5|many|NA|TRBV3-1
TGTGCCAGCAGCTTCGGAACGGCAGCTAATCAGCCCCAGCATTTT
CASSFGTAANQPQHF
>TRBJ2-5|many|NA|TRBV12-3/TRBV12-4
TGTGCCAGCAGTCTCACCTTCCAAGAGACCCAGTACTTC
CASSLTFQETQYF
>TRBJ2-3|many|NA|TRBV27
TGTGCCAGCAGCCTAGGGACACCCAAGGCAGATACGCAGTATTTT
CASSLGTPKADTQYF
>TRBJ1-1|many|TRBD1|TRBV12-3/TRBV12-4
TGTGCCAGCAGTTTAAAGGACAGGCGGTTGGGCACTGAAGCTTTCTTT
CASSLKDRRLGTEAFF
>TRBJ1-1|few|NA|TRBV7-2
TGTGCCAGCAGCTTAGGGCCCAGCGTGAAAACTGAAGCTTTCTTT
CASSLGPSVKTEAFF
>TRBJ2-7|many|TRBD1|TRBV12-3/TRBV12-4
TGTGCCAGCAGTTCCCGGGACAGGGTCTACGAGCAGTACTTC
CASSSRDRVYEQYF